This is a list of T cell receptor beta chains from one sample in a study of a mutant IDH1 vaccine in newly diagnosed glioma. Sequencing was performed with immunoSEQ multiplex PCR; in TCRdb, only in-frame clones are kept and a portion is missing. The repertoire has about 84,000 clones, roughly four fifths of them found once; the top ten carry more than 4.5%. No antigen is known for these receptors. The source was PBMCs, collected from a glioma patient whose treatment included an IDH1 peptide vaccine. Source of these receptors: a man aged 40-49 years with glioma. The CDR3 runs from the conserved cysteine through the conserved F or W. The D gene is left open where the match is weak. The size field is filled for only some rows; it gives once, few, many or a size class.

CDR3: CASSVGDRAPNYGYTF
DNA: TGCGCCAGCAGCGTGGGCGACAGGGCTCCTAACTATGGCTACACCTTC
J: TRBJ1-2
V: TRBV5-1
size: NA
D: TRBD1

CDR3: CASSMDSFQSYEQYF
DNA: TGTGCCAGCAGCATGGACAGCTTTCAATCCTACGAGCAGTACTTC
J: TRBJ2-7
V: TRBV9
size: NA
D: NA

CDR3: CASSEGGGTEAFF
DNA: TGTGCCAGCAGTGAAGGGGGGGGCACTGAAGCTTTCTTT
J: TRBJ1-1
V: TRBV2
size: NA
D: NA

CDR3: CASSQARANGYTF
DNA: TGTGCCAGCAGCCAGGCGCGGGCTAATGGCTACACCTTC
J: TRBJ1-2
V: TRBV7-2
size: NA
D: NA

CDR3: CASSPQTGSVNEQYF
DNA: TGTGCCAGTAGTCCGCAAACAGGGAGTGTGAACGAGCAGTACTTC
J: TRBJ2-7
V: TRBV19
size: NA
D: NA

CDR3: CASSFLGLAVHNEQFF
DNA: TGTGCCAGCAGCTTTTTAGGACTAGCGGTTCACAATGAGCAGTTCTTC
J: TRBJ2-1
V: TRBV5-6
size: NA
D: TRBD2

CDR3: CASRLVTGELFF
DNA: TGTGCCAGCAGGCTAGTCACCGGGGAGCTGTTTTTT
J: TRBJ2-2
V: TRBV7-9
size: NA
D: NA

CDR3: CASSFQGGTEAFF
DNA: TGTGCCAGCAGTTTTCAGGGGGGCACTGAAGCTTTCTTT
J: TRBJ1-1
V: TRBV6-6
size: NA
D: TRBD1

CDR3: CATREGDREYNEQFF
DNA: TGTGCAACACGGGAGGGAGACAGGGAATACAATGAGCAGTTCTTC
J: TRBJ2-1
V: TRBV10-3
size: NA
D: NA

CDR3: CASSLYRGLNEQFF
DNA: TGCGCCAGCAGCTTATACAGGGGGCTAAATGAGCAGTTCTTC
J: TRBJ2-1
V: TRBV5-1
size: NA
D: TRBD1

CDR3: CASSAQRQGRDGYTF
DNA: TGTGCCAGCAGCGCCCAGAGACAGGGTAGGGATGGCTACACCTTC
J: TRBJ1-2
V: TRBV9
size: NA
D: TRBD1

CDR3: CASSFRSPREAFF
DNA: TGTGCCAGCAGCTTCAGGTCCCCCCGTGAAGCTTTCTTT
J: TRBJ1-1
V: TRBV7-2
size: NA
D: NA

CDR3: CASSYSSGYTEAFF
DNA: TGTGCCAGCAGTTACTCGTCGGGATATACTGAAGCTTTCTTT
J: TRBJ1-1
V: TRBV6-5
size: few
D: NA

CDR3: CASSFGPDNYGYTF
DNA: TGTGCCAGCAGCTTCGGACCCGACAACTATGGCTACACCTTC
J: TRBJ1-2
V: TRBV7-9
size: NA
D: NA

CDR3: CASTGRNSGANVLTF
DNA: TGTGCCAGCACCGGGCGGAACTCTGGGGCCAACGTCCTGACTTTC
J: TRBJ2-6
V: TRBV2
size: NA
D: NA

CDR3: CASSQDYGEGRVNEKLFF
DNA: TGTGCCAGCAGCCAAGACTATGGGGAGGGGAGGGTTAATGAAAAACTGTTTTTT
J: TRBJ1-4
V: TRBV4-2
size: NA
D: NA

CDR3: CASSPRGFGQPQHF
DNA: TGTGCCAGTAGTCCCAGGGGCTTCGGTCAGCCCCAGCATTTT
J: TRBJ1-5
V: TRBV19
size: NA
D: NA

CDR3: CASSQGLAGLETQYF
DNA: TGCGCCAGCAGCCAAGGACTAGCGGGATTGGAGACCCAGTACTTC
J: TRBJ2-5
V: TRBV4-3
size: NA
D: TRBD2

CDR3: CASSLGVRGLAVREQYF
DNA: TGTGCCAGCAGCTTAGGTGTTAGGGGACTAGCGGTACGGGAGCAGTACTTC
J: TRBJ2-7
V: TRBV7-2
size: once
D: TRBD2

CDR3: CASSADRRSTDTQYF
DNA: TGTGCCAGCAGCGCGGACAGGAGAAGCACAGATACGCAGTATTTT
J: TRBJ2-3
V: TRBV5-4
size: NA
D: TRBD1

CDR3: CASSWGTGQPQHF
DNA: TGTGCCAGCAGCTGGGGGACGGGTCAGCCCCAGCATTTT
J: TRBJ1-5
V: TRBV27
size: few
D: NA

CDR3: CASSYSIGQGGLFF
DNA: TGTGCCAGCAGTTACTCGATCGGGCAGGGGGGGCTGTTTTTT
J: TRBJ2-2
V: TRBV6-6
size: NA
D: NA

CDR3: CASSLTRLAGEMDGTQYF
DNA: TGCGCCAGCAGTTTGACCCGACTAGCGGGGGAGATGGATGGTACGCAGTATTTT
J: TRBJ2-3
V: TRBV5-1
size: NA
D: TRBD2

CDR3: CASSYSAGYEQYF
DNA: TGTGCCAGCAGTTACTCGGCCGGCTACGAGCAGTACTTC
J: TRBJ2-7
V: TRBV6-5
size: NA
D: NA

CDR3: CASSESYRGPSTDTQYF
DNA: TGCGCCAGCAGTGAGTCCTACAGGGGGCCTAGCACAGATACGCAGTATTTT
J: TRBJ2-3
V: TRBV10-1
size: NA
D: TRBD1

CDR3: CASSLPSGASYEQYF
DNA: TGTGCCAGTAGCCTACCTAGCGGGGCTTCCTACGAGCAGTACTTC
J: TRBJ2-7
V: TRBV19
size: NA
D: TRBD2

CDR3: CASSPSTGFGYTF
DNA: TGTGCCAGCAGCCCGTCGACAGGGTTTGGCTACACCTTC
J: TRBJ1-2
V: TRBV7-3
size: NA
D: TRBD1

CDR3: CASSLGGGLPLEQFF
DNA: TGTGCCAGCAGCCTAGGGGGGGGTCTGCCACTTGAGCAGTTCTTC
J: TRBJ2-1
V: TRBV5-4
size: NA
D: NA

CDR3: CASSEAGTDRGRRGTQYF
DNA: TGTGCCAGCAGCGAGGCCGGGACAGACAGGGGGCGCCGAGGTACGCAGTATTTT
J: TRBJ2-3
V: TRBV5-4
size: NA
D: TRBD1

CDR3: CASSPIDKNTGELFF
DNA: TGTGCCAGCTCCCCTATAGACAAGAACACCGGGGAGCTGTTTTTT
J: TRBJ2-2
V: TRBV18
size: NA
D: NA

CDR3: CASSPSSGVGTEAFF
DNA: TGTGCCAGCAGCCCTTCCTCGGGGGTGGGGACTGAAGCTTTCTTT
J: TRBJ1-1
V: TRBV7-2
size: NA
D: NA

CDR3: CASSLELAVPYEQYF
DNA: TGTGCCAGCAGCTTAGAACTAGCGGTTCCCTACGAGCAGTACTTC
J: TRBJ2-7
V: TRBV11-2
size: once
D: TRBD2

CDR3: CASIRLAGTGDNTEAFF
DNA: TGTGCCAGCATACGGTTAGCTGGAACAGGGGACAACACTGAAGCTTTCTTT
J: TRBJ1-1
V: TRBV7-9
size: NA
D: TRBD1

CDR3: CASSYLGLEQYF
DNA: TGTGCCAGCAGCTACCTAGGACTCGAGCAGTACTTC
J: TRBJ2-7
V: TRBV7-9
size: NA
D: NA

CDR3: CASSLRWQGSANTGELFF
DNA: TGTGCCAGCAGCTTAAGATGGCAGGGAAGCGCGAACACCGGGGAGCTGTTTTTT
J: TRBJ2-2
V: TRBV7-2
size: NA
D: NA

CDR3: CASSRDRGSNEQFF
DNA: TGTGCCAGCAGTCGGGACAGAGGATCCAATGAGCAGTTCTTC
J: TRBJ2-1
V: TRBV11-2
size: once
D: TRBD1

CDR3: CASSQDPPGGSSYNEQFF
DNA: TGCGCCAGCAGCCAAGATCCCCCTGGCGGGTCTTCCTACAATGAGCAGTTCTTC
J: TRBJ2-1
V: TRBV4-3
size: NA
D: NA

CDR3: CSVTGQGWGTEAFF
DNA: TGCAGCGTTACCGGACAGGGGTGGGGCACTGAAGCTTTCTTT
J: TRBJ1-1
V: TRBV29-1
size: NA
D: TRBD1

CDR3: CASSLTVVGTEAFF
DNA: TGCGCCAGCAGCTTGACCGTGGTTGGGACTGAAGCTTTCTTT
J: TRBJ1-1
V: TRBV5-1
size: NA
D: NA

CDR3: CASSAQQGLFTDTQYF
DNA: TGTGCCAGCAGTGCACAACAGGGACTATTCACAGATACGCAGTATTTT
J: TRBJ2-3
V: TRBV6-1
size: NA
D: NA

CDR3: CASSYVSANSGNTIYF
DNA: TGTGCCAGCAGTTACGTATCAGCGAACTCTGGAAACACCATATATTTT
J: TRBJ1-3
V: TRBV6-6
size: once
D: NA

CDR3: CATSRVTFSGSGVYEQYF
DNA: TGTGCCACCAGCAGAGTGACTTTTAGCGGGAGCGGGGTTTACGAGCAGTACTTC
J: TRBJ2-7
V: TRBV15
size: once
D: TRBD2

CDR3: CASSSLGRLYEQYF
DNA: TGCGCCAGCAGTTCCCTCGGTCGGTTGTACGAGCAGTACTTC
J: TRBJ2-7
V: TRBV5-1
size: NA
D: NA

CDR3: CASSLGGRGDTQYF
DNA: TGTGCCAGCAGCTTAGGTGGCCGGGGAGATACGCAGTATTTT
J: TRBJ2-3
V: TRBV7-3
size: NA
D: NA

CDR3: CASSEDAGNTEAFF
DNA: TGCGCCAGCAGTGAAGATGCAGGGAACACTGAAGCTTTCTTT
J: TRBJ1-1
V: TRBV10-1
size: NA
D: NA

CDR3: CASSPLSRDRGHSYEQYF
DNA: TGTGCCAGCAGCCCCCTTTCCCGGGACAGGGGGCACTCCTACGAGCAGTACTTC
J: TRBJ2-7
V: TRBV11-2
size: NA
D: TRBD1

CDR3: CASLSRGNTIYF
DNA: TGTGCCAGCCTCTCCAGGGGAAACACCATATATTTT
J: TRBJ1-3
V: TRBV6-5
size: NA
D: NA

CDR3: CASRPGGAYEQYF
DNA: TGTGCCAGCAGACCAGGGGGGGCCTACGAGCAGTACTTC
J: TRBJ2-7
V: TRBV27
size: NA
D: NA

CDR3: CAWAPHFNYGYTF
DNA: TGTGCCTGGGCCCCCCATTTTAACTATGGCTACACCTTC
J: TRBJ1-2
V: TRBV30
size: NA
D: NA

CDR3: CASSQTSWGTDTQYF
DNA: TGCGCCAGCAGCCAAACTAGTTGGGGCACAGATACGCAGTATTTT
J: TRBJ2-3
V: TRBV4-3
size: NA
D: NA

CDR3: CAISDLQGVTGELFF
DNA: TGTGCCATCAGTGATCTTCAGGGAGTCACCGGGGAGCTGTTTTTT
J: TRBJ2-2
V: TRBV10-3
size: NA
D: NA

CDR3: CASSGSGGMNEQFF
DNA: TGTGCCAGCAGTGGATCGGGGGGGATGAATGAGCAGTTCTTC
J: TRBJ2-1
V: TRBV28
size: NA
D: TRBD2

CDR3: CASSLVGQLNQPQHF
DNA: TGTGCCAGCAGCTTAGTAGGGCAGCTCAATCAGCCCCAGCATTTT
J: TRBJ1-5
V: TRBV7-2
size: NA
D: NA